This T cell receptor beta chain emerged from a study of T cell changes during pregnancy in multiple sclerosis. Germline V CDR1 and CDR2: SGHRS, YFSETQ. The CDR3 totals 14 residues. The germline V and J ends were trimmed by 0 bases and 6 bases, with 10 bases remaining between them. The protocol was immunoSEQ multiplex PCR, while the TCRdb copy is restricted to in-frame clones and leaves out a portion. There are 40,000 to 50,000 clones in the sample; roughly 92% occur only once, and around 0.52% lies in the top ten. The chain uses TRBV5-1 and TRBJ2-1; D possibly corresponds to TRBD1 (5 bases). Sequencing was performed on CD4+ T cells from peripheral blood mononuclear cells, taken in the third trimester of pregnancy. The receptor was isolated from a female donor with multiple sclerosis, enrolled in a pregnancy study. The CDR3 loop is CASSLASGANEQFF. DNA of the CDR3: TGCGCCAGCAGCTTGGCTTCTGGGGCCAATGAGCAGTTCTTC.